The rows below give T cell receptor beta chains drawn from one sample of a study of CD8 T cells in Susac syndrome. TCRdb re-derived calls from the immunoSEQ multiplex PCR reads in MiXCR, one entry per CDR3 protein. The sample carries about 430,000 distinct CDR3 sequences, around 83% recorded once. The sequencing input was CD8+ T cells from PBMCs. These receptor sequences come from a human donor with multiple sclerosis. The CDR3 runs from the conserved cysteine through the conserved F or W. D genes are given only for firm matches. Only part of the rows carry a size: once, few, many, or a class if the clone is expanded.

v_call	clone_size	j_call	d_call	cdr3_nt	cdr3_aa
TRBV11-2	NA	TRBJ2-7	TRBD1	TGTGCCAGCAGGGAGACGGACAGGATCTCCTACGAGCAGTACTTC	CASRETDRISYEQYF
TRBV5-1	NA	TRBJ2-7	NA	TGCGCCAGCAGGGCCGGGCTCACGGACGAGCAGTACTTC	CASRAGLTDEQYF
TRBV28	NA	TRBJ2-3	NA	TGTGCCAGCAGTTTACGGGTAGGCACAGATACGCAGTATTTT	CASSLRVGTDTQYF
TRBV4-1	NA	TRBJ1-4	NA	TGCGCCAGCAGCCACCTCGTAGGAGGAACTAATGAAAAACTGTTTTTT	CASSHLVGGTNEKLFF
TRBV27	NA	TRBJ2-7	NA	TGTGCCAGCAGTCCCCGGGCCCTACTCTACGAGCAGTACTTC	CASSPRALLYEQYF
TRBV5-8	NA	TRBJ1-1	NA	TGTGCCAGCAGCTTCCGAGAGGGGGACACTGAAGCTTTCTTT	CASSFREGDTEAFF
TRBV5-6	NA	TRBJ2-1	TRBD2	TGTGCCAGCAGCTTACTAGCGGGGGGGCCGGTTGAGCAGTTCTTC	CASSLLAGGPVEQFF
TRBV6-5	NA	TRBJ1-5	NA	TGTGCCAGCAGTTACCGGCCAGGGGACGGTCCTCACATTAGCAATCAGCCCCAGCATTTT	CASSYRPGDGPHISNQPQHF
TRBV28	NA	TRBJ2-1	NA	TGTGCCAGCACTCACCCCCTGGACTATTTAAGCTCCTACAATGAGCAGTTCTTC	CASTHPLDYLSSYNEQFF
TRBV7-9	NA	TRBJ2-7	NA	TGTGCCAGCAGCCATCCCGGTCGTGTCCACGAGCAGTACTTC	CASSHPGRVHEQYF
TRBV24-1	NA	TRBJ2-1	TRBD2	TGTGCCACCGGGACTAGCGGAAATGAGCAGTTCTTC	CATGTSGNEQFF
TRBV10-1	NA	TRBJ1-1	NA	TGCGCCAGCAGTGAGTCCTATCGAGAGGGGCTGAACACTGAAGCTTTCTTT	CASSESYREGLNTEAFF
TRBV19	few	TRBJ2-7	NA	TGTGCCAGTAGTATTTCGGGGTACGAGCAGTACTTC	CASSISGYEQYF
TRBV5-1	NA	TRBJ2-5	NA	TGCGCCAGCAGCTTGGAGGTGGGATGGAGGGACCAAGAGACCCAGTACTTC	CASSLEVGWRDQETQYF
TRBV15	NA	TRBJ1-2	NA	TGTGCCACCCTAGGACCCTTCCACGGCTACACCTTC	CATLGPFHGYTF
TRBV5-4	NA	TRBJ2-7	TRBD1	TGTGCCAGCAGCGAAGGACAGGGGGGGCAGTACTTC	CASSEGQGGQYF
TRBV14	NA	TRBJ2-1	NA	TGTGCCAGCAGCCAAGTAACAGGGACCTACAATGAGCAGTTCTTC	CASSQVTGTYNEQFF
TRBV7-9	NA	TRBJ2-2	NA	TGTGCCAGCAGCCCTGCCCCGGGGCCTACCAACACCGGGGAGCTGTTTTTT	CASSPAPGPTNTGELFF
TRBV5-1	NA	TRBJ1-2	NA	TGCGCCAGCAGCTCTCAGGAGGGTTGGGACTATGGCTACACCTTC	CASSSQEGWDYGYTF
TRBV6-5	NA	TRBJ1-1	NA	TGTGCCAGCAGTTCCGGGACCAGGGGCTACACTGAAGCTTTCTTT	CASSSGTRGYTEAFF
TRBV27	NA	TRBJ2-1	NA	TGTGCCAGCAGTTTAGGATCGGACTACAATGAGCAGTTCTTC	CASSLGSDYNEQFF
TRBV2	NA	TRBJ1-3	NA	TGTGCCACCCTGGCAGGTGGAAACACCATATATTTT	CATLAGGNTIYF
TRBV19	NA	TRBJ2-7	NA	TGTGCCAGTGGGGACGGAGTATCCTACGAGCAGTACTTC	CASGDGVSYEQYF
TRBV12-3/TRBV12-4	once	TRBJ1-2	TRBD1	TGTGCCAGCATAGGAGACAGGGGCTATGGCTACACCTTC	CASIGDRGYGYTF
TRBV10-1	NA	TRBJ2-2	NA	TGCGCCAGCAGTGAAGGCGATGAGAACACCGGGGAGCTGTTTTTT	CASSEGDENTGELFF
TRBV28	NA	TRBJ1-3	NA	TGTGCCAGCAGTTATGGCAGAGCTGGAAACACCATATATTTT	CASSYGRAGNTIYF
TRBV4-1	NA	TRBJ1-5	NA	TGCGCCAGCAGCCAAGCAACCACAACCCGAGGCAATCAGCCCCAGCATTTT	CASSQATTTRGNQPQHF
TRBV5-1	NA	TRBJ2-1	TRBD1	TGCGCCAGCAGCGCCGGACAGGGGGCTCAGAATGAGCAGTTCTTC	CASSAGQGAQNEQFF
TRBV4-1	NA	TRBJ1-1	NA	TGCGCCAGCAGCCAAGATTTATGGGGCGGGAACACTGAAGCTTTCTTT	CASSQDLWGGNTEAFF
TRBV2	few	TRBJ1-2	NA	TGTGCCAGCAGTGGGGATGGAGGATCCCCCTATGGCTACACCTTC	CASSGDGGSPYGYTF
TRBV5-1	few	TRBJ2-7	NA	TGCGCCAGCAGCCGCGGACGGGAAGGATGGGCCTACGAGCAGTACTTC	CASSRGREGWAYEQYF
TRBV5-1	NA	TRBJ2-7	NA	TGCGCCAGCAGCTCAGACTGGACAACGGGAAACTACGAGCAGTACTTC	CASSSDWTTGNYEQYF
TRBV28	NA	TRBJ2-3	NA	TGTGCCAGCGGGGGAGGTACAGATACGCAGTATTTT	CASGGGTDTQYF